This is a list of T cell receptor beta chains from one sample in a study of shared clonotypes between healthy human individuals. Data came from immunoSEQ multiplex PCR; TCRdb stores just in-frame clones and leaves some out. This table has about 820,000 clones, more than 85% appearing once. The sample taken for sequencing was naive CD8+ T cells sorted from blood. The receptors here all came from a man aged 30 to 39 in good health. Each CDR3 is given with its conserved first and last residue. Each record gives: clone size, V gene, J gene, CDR3 protein. A row's size may be missing; if present it is once, few, many or a size class.

>NA|TRBV4-3|TRBJ2-5
CASSQDTSSQETQYF
>NA|TRBV6-6|TRBJ2-7
CASSYALEQYF
>NA|TRBV27|TRBJ2-3
CASSSSVGATDTQYF
>NA|TRBV5-1|TRBJ2-1
CASSLGQDSYNEQFF
>NA|TRBV13|TRBJ2-7
CASSRPQGWHEQYF
>NA|TRBV9|TRBJ2-1
CASSVVDLGNEQFF
>NA|TRBV14|TRBJ2-7
CASSLERNPYEQYF
>NA|TRBV6-4|TRBJ1-5
CASSDSDDRGSDQPQHF
>NA|TRBV27|TRBJ2-7
CASSLPPSGAGEGWGSTREQYF
>NA|TRBV6-5|TRBJ2-2
CASSYAGGPGELFF
>NA|TRBV15|TRBJ2-7
CATSRTGRSYEQYF
>once|TRBV9|TRBJ2-5
CASSLGNIGETQYF
>NA|TRBV7-3|TRBJ2-7
CASSKDGGLSYEQYF
>NA|TRBV5-1|TRBJ2-7
CASSILTGYEQYF
>once|TRBV4-3|TRBJ1-2
CASSQSGTFGYTF
>NA|TRBV11-2|TRBJ1-5
CASSLESTGNQPQHF
>NA|TRBV7-9|TRBJ2-7
CASSLVGGHEQYF
>NA|TRBV28|TRBJ2-1
CASSWAYEQFF
>NA|TRBV6-5|TRBJ1-1
CASISRGGANTEAFF
>NA|TRBV11-2|TRBJ2-1
CASRTSGTYNEQFF
>NA|TRBV5-1|TRBJ2-7
CASSLEAGSSYEQYF
>NA|TRBV4-3|TRBJ2-1
CASSQDRLAGNEQFF
>NA|TRBV7-2|TRBJ2-1
CASSLLAGVPNEQFF
>NA|TRBV7-9|TRBJ1-2
CASRRSTLPHYGYTF
>NA|TRBV6-5|TRBJ2-2
CASSYSGGFNGELFF
>few|TRBV7-9|TRBJ2-7
CASSLEAGLDEQYF
>NA|TRBV27|TRBJ2-7
CASSPGAYEQYF
>NA|TRBV10-2|TRBJ2-3
CATAGLAGPTDTQYF
>NA|TRBV27|TRBJ2-7
CASSPPGRGMGEQYF
>NA|TRBV20-1|TRBJ2-7
CSASMGKQYF
>NA|TRBV5-8|TRBJ2-1
CASSFGTGQTEQFF
>NA|TRBV15|TRBJ2-6
CATRSATSGFSGANVLTF
>NA|TRBV29-1|TRBJ1-1
CSVEVGGRRTEAFF
>NA|TRBV7-9|TRBJ2-7
CASSLGGASSYEQYF
>NA|TRBV6-5|TRBJ1-1
CASSKRGGEVTEAFF
>NA|TRBV9|TRBJ2-7
CASSVSSAYEQYF
>NA|TRBV9|TRBJ2-2
CASSDEGVYTGELFF
>NA|TRBV5-8|TRBJ2-2
CASSLDFSAGLTAGELFF
>NA|TRBV7-8|TRBJ2-1
CASSVGLGVNEQFF
>few|TRBV27|TRBJ2-7
CASRPIRELPYEQYF
>NA|TRBV27|TRBJ2-7
CASSPGTSGNEQYF
>NA|TRBV7-2|TRBJ1-2
CASSLVAGGYGYTF
>NA|TRBV11-2|TRBJ2-3
CASSDPLISTDTQYF
>NA|TRBV11-2|TRBJ2-1
CASSLGPGFQNEQFF
>NA|TRBV4-1|TRBJ1-3
CASSFRGNSGNTIYF
>few|TRBV28|TRBJ1-5
CASSPTNQPQHF
>NA|TRBV7-9|TRBJ2-2
CASSWGGLGELFF
>NA|TRBV10-1|TRBJ2-3
CASITSGSGSTRTDTQYF
>once|TRBV11-1|TRBJ2-3
CASTPTGSDTQYF
>NA|TRBV7-2|TRBJ2-3
CASSQTAGLPDTQYF
>NA|TRBV6-5|TRBJ2-5
CASSNNWAWGETQYF
>NA|TRBV10-3|TRBJ2-3
CAINGLAMDTQYF
>NA|TRBV15|TRBJ2-7
CATSRDADEQYF
>NA|TRBV2|TRBJ1-5
CASKNRGSQPQHF
>NA|TRBV6-6|TRBJ1-4
CASSPTKGFNEKLFF
>NA|TRBV29-1|TRBJ2-7
CSVLAGSTYEQYF